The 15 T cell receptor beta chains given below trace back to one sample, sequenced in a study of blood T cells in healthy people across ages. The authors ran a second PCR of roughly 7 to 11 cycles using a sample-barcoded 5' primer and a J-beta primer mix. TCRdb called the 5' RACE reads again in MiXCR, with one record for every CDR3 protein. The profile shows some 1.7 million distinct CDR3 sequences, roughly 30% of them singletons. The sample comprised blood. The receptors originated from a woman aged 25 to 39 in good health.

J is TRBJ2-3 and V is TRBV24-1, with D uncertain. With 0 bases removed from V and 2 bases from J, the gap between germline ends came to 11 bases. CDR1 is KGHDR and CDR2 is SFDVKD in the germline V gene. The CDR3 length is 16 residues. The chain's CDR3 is CATSDLQGSHTDTQYF. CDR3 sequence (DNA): TGTGCCACCAGTGATTTGCAAGGCAGCCACACAGATACGCAGTATTTT.

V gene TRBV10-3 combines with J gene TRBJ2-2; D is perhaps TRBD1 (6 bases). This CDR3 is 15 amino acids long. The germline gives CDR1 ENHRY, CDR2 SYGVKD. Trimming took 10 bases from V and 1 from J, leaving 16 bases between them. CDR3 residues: CATNQQGVNTGELFF. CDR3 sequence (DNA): TGTGCCACGAACCAACAGGGAGTGAACACCGGGGAGCTGTTTTTT.

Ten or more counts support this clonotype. For the CDR3, the DNA is TGTGCCACCAAGTTTAGCTCTGGGGCCAACGTCCTGACTTTC. As protein: CATKFSSGANVLTF. V gene TRBV15 combines with J gene TRBJ2-6; unclear D gene. The length of the CDR3 is 14 residues. Trimming shortened V by 7 bases and J by 0 bases, and 7 bases separated the two germline ends. Germline CDR1 and CDR2: LNHNV and YYDKDF (reference sequence).

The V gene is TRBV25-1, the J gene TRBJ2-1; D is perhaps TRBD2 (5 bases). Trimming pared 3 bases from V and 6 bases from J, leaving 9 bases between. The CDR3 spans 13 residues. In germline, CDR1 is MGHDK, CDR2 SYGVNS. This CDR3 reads CASSDRETNEQFF. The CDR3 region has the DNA TGTGCCAGCAGTGACCGGGAAACCAATGAGCAGTTCTTC.

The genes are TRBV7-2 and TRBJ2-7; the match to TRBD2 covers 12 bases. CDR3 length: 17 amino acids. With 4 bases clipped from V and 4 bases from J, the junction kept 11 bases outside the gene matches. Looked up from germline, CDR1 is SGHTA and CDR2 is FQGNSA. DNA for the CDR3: TGTGCCAGCAGCTCGCAGGCTGGGACTAGCGGGCTGTACGAGCAGTACTTC. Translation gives CASSSQAGTSGLYEQYF.

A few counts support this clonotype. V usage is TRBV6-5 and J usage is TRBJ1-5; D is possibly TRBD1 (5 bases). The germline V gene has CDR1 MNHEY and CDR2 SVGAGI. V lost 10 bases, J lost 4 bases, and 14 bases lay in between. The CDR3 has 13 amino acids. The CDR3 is CAIFGGGNQPQHF. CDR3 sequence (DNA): TGTGCCATCTTTGGCGGGGGTAATCAGCCCCAGCATTTT.

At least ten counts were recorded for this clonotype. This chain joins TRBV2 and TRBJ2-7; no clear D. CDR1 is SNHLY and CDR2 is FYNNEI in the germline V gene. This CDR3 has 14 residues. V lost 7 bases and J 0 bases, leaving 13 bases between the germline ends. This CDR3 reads CASTPWTDSYEQYF. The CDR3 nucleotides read TGTGCCAGCACCCCATGGACCGACTCCTACGAGCAGTACTTC.

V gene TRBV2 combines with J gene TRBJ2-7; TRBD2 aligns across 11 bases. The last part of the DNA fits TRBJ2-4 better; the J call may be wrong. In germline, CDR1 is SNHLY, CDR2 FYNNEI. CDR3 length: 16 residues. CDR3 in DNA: TGTGCCAGCAGTGAAGCGACTAGCGGGGCCTCAAACATTCAGTACTTC. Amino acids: CASSEATSGASNIQYF.

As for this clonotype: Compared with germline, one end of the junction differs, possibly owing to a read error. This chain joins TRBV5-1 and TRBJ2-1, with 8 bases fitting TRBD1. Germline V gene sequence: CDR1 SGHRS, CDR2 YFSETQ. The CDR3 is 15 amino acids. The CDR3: CTSSLWQGAYNEQFF. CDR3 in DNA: TGCACCAGCAGCTTGTGGCAGGGGGCTTACAATGAGCAGTTCTTC.

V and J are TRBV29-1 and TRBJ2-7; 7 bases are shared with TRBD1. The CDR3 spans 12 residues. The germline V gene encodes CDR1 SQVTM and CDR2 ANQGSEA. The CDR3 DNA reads TGCAGTGCACGAACAGGGGAAACCGGGCAGTACTTC. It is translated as CSARTGETGQYF.

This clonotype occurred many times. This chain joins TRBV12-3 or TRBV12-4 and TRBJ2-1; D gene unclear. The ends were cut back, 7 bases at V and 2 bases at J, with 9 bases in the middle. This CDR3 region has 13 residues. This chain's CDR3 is CASTAVAYNEQFF. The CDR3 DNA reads TGTGCCAGCACCGCGGTTGCCTACAATGAGCAGTTCTTC.

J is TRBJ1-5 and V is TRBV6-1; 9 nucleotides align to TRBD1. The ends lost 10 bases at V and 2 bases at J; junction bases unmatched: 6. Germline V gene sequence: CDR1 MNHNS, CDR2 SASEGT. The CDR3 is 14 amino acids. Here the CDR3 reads CATRDRAGNQPQHF. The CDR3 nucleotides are TGTGCCACAAGGGACAGGGCGGGCAATCAGCCCCAGCATTTT.

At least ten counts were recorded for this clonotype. CDR3 coding DNA: TGTGCCAGCTCCAAGCCGCCTTCGCAGTTCTTC. As protein: CASSKPPSQFF. The chain has TRBV6-5 and TRBJ2-1; D is unresolved. CDR1 and CDR2 (germline): MNHEY, SVGAGI. The CDR3 covers 11 residues. Trimming took 8 bases from V and 12 from J, leaving 14 bases between them.

The CDR3 DNA reads TGTGCCAGCAGTGGGGGCAGGGGTTTAAGTGGCAATCAGCCCCAGCATTTT. It yields the protein CASSGGRGLSGNQPQHF. The V call is TRBV25-1, the J call TRBJ1-5; a possible D gene is TRBD1 (6 bases). CDR1 and CDR2 (germline): MGHDK, SYGVNS. There are 17 residues in the CDR3. The germline V and J ends were trimmed by 4 bases and 2 bases, with 18 bases remaining between them.

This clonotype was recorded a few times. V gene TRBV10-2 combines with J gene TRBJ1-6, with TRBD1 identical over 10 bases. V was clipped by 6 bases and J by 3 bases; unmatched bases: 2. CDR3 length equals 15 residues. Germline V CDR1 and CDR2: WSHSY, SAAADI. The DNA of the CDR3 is TGCGCCAGCAGGGGACAGGGGCTCTATAATTCACCCCTCCACTTT. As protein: CASRGQGLYNSPLHF.